These T cell receptor beta chains were read from a single sample in a study of T-cell memory formation after mild COVID-19. MiXCR was run by TCRdb on the 5' RACE reads, yielding one entry per CDR3 protein. Found here are about 290,000 distinct CDR3 sequences, more than 15% of them singletons; the top ten hold approximately 22%. Sequenced input: PBMCs or a T cell subset sorted from them (not recorded which). Receptors originate from a man younger than 30 who had mild COVID-19 (a few samples of this study predate the infection). Cell type and time point are not known. The CDR3 runs from the conserved cysteine through the conserved F or W. The D gene is left open where the match is weak. A clone size is listed for some rows: how often the clone was seen (once, few, many), or a class if it is expanded.

abundance | j_gene | d_gene | v_gene | CDR3aa | CDR3nt
few | TRBJ2-1 | TRBD2 | TRBV20-1 | CSARWASGGLNEQFF | TGCAGTGCTAGATGGGCTAGCGGGGGGTTGAATGAGCAGTTCTTC
NA | TRBJ1-5 | NA | TRBV12-3/TRBV12-4 | CASSPPGGSQPQHF | TGTGCCAGCAGTCCCCCGGGCGGGAGTCAGCCCCAGCATTTT
few | TRBJ1-4 | NA | TRBV12-3/TRBV12-4 | CASSYPAEARGKLFF | TGTGCCAGCAGTTACCCCGCGGAGGCCCGTGGAAAACTGTTTTTT
NA | TRBJ2-1 | NA | TRBV7-6 | CASSLEYGHRWDEQFF | TGTGCCAGCAGCTTGGAATACGGACACCGGTGGGATGAGCAGTTCTTC
NA | TRBJ2-1 | NA | TRBV20-1 | CSARDPSPGVVYNEQFF | TGCAGTGCTAGAGATCCCAGTCCAGGGGTGGTATACAATGAGCAGTTCTTC
few | TRBJ2-3 | NA | TRBV24-1 | CATRDGRTDTQYF | TGTGCCACCAGGGACGGACGCACAGATACGCAGTATTTT
few | TRBJ1-5 | TRBD1 | TRBV6-1 | CASSGQGSNQPQHF | TGTGCCAGCAGTGGACAGGGAAGCAATCAGCCCCAGCATTTT
few | TRBJ1-5 | NA | TRBV12-3/TRBV12-4 | CASSRVDSNQPQHF | TGTGCCAGCAGCAGGGTAGATAGCAATCAGCCCCAGCATTTT
few | TRBJ2-7 | TRBD2 | TRBV11-2 | CASSLGEGSEQYF | TGTGCCAGCAGCTTAGGGGAGGGCAGCGAGCAGTACTTC
NA | TRBJ1-5 | NA | TRBV28 | CASSLAQFQPQHF | TGTGCCAGCAGTTTAGCCCAATTTCAGCCCCAGCATTTT
NA | TRBJ2-2 | TRBD1 | TRBV7-9 | CASRPAPRGQFTGELFF | TGTGCCAGCAGGCCCGCCCCGAGGGGGCAGTTCACCGGGGAGCTGTTTTTT
many | TRBJ1-2 | TRBD1 | TRBV12-3/TRBV12-4 | CASSQGQNYGYTF | TGTGCCAGCAGTCAGGGACAGAACTATGGCTACACCTTC
many | TRBJ1-2 | TRBD1 | TRBV6-5 | CASSSPGQAIYGYTF | TGTGCCAGCAGTTCTCCGGGACAGGCCATCTATGGCTACACCTTC
NA | TRBJ2-7 | NA | TRBV7-8 | CASEGSSYEQYF | TGTGCCAGCGAAGGGAGTTCCTACGAGCAGTACTTC
few | TRBJ1-6 | NA | TRBV5-5 | CASSPDRGITNSPLHF | TGTGCCAGCAGCCCGGATCGGGGAATAACTAATTCACCCCTCCACTTT
few | TRBJ1-2 | NA | TRBV12-3/TRBV12-4 | CASRSPWAYGYTF | TGTGCCAGCAGGTCCCCTTGGGCCTATGGCTACACCTTC
NA | TRBJ2-7 | NA | TRBV7-3 | CASSLGGESSYEQYF | TGTGCCAGCAGCTTAGGAGGGGAGAGCTCCTACGAGCAGTACTTC
few | TRBJ2-6 | NA | TRBV30 | CAWSGGASGANVLTF | TGTGCCTGGAGTGGGGGGGCTTCTGGGGCCAACGTCCTGACTTTC
few | TRBJ2-3 | NA | TRBV6-5 | CASSYDGGRGDTQYF | TGTGCCAGCAGTTACGACGGGGGCAGAGGGGATACGCAGTATTTT
few | TRBJ1-2 | NA | TRBV5-1 | CASSLAGDYGYTF | TGTGCCAGCAGCTTGGCGGGGGACTATGGCTACACCTTC
NA | TRBJ2-7 | NA | TRBV13 | CASSRPGDYEQYF | TGTGCCAGCAGCCGTCCAGGCGACTACGAGCAGTACTTC
NA | TRBJ2-5 | NA | TRBV5-1 | CASSLSSGGGQETQYF | TGCGCCAGCAGCTTGAGTTCGGGGGGCGGGCAAGAGACCCAGTACTTC
NA | TRBJ2-1 | NA | TRBV5-1 | CASSRDWDEQFF | TGCGCCAGCAGCAGAGACTGGGATGAGCAGTTCTTC
few | TRBJ2-3 | TRBD1 | TRBV9 | CASSVGGRQGARTQYF | TGTGCCAGCAGCGTAGGAGGACGCCAGGGGGCCCGTACGCAGTATTTT
few | TRBJ2-1 | TRBD2 | TRBV11-1 | CASSPSSGGAGLRNEQFF | TGTGCCAGCAGCCCTTCTAGCGGGGGGGCAGGGTTGCGGAATGAGCAGTTCTTC
NA | TRBJ1-4 | TRBD1 | TRBV27 | CASSLQRQGEKLFF | TGTGCCAGCAGTCTCCAGAGACAGGGGGAAAAACTGTTTTTT
few | TRBJ2-6 | TRBD1 | TRBV7-8 | CASSLSGQGRLSGANVLTF | TGTGCCAGCAGCCTCAGCGGACAGGGGAGATTATCTGGGGCCAACGTCCTGACTTTC
NA | TRBJ2-5 | TRBD2 | TRBV20-1 | CSAYSGGAGETQYF | TGCAGTGCTTATAGCGGGGGGGCCGGTGAGACCCAGTACTTC
few | TRBJ2-3 | NA | TRBV11-2 | CASSLSPVIDTQYF | TGTGCCAGCAGCTTATCCCCCGTCATAGATACGCAGTATTTT
few | TRBJ2-3 | TRBD2 | TRBV6-5 | CASSSSGLAGTDTQYF | TGTGCCAGCAGTTCCTCGGGACTAGCGGGAACAGATACGCAGTATTTT
many | TRBJ2-1 | NA | TRBV20-1 | CSARDQGQAYNEQFF | TGCAGTGCTAGAGATCAGGGACAAGCCTACAATGAGCAGTTCTTC
NA | TRBJ2-7 | TRBD1 | TRBV2 | CASRQTGGEQYF | TGTGCCAGCAGACAGACAGGGGGGGAGCAGTACTTC
many | TRBJ1-1 | TRBD1 | TRBV3-1 | CASSQARTGAFF | TGTGCCAGCAGCCAGGCTAGGACAGGCGCTTTCTTT
NA | TRBJ2-5 | NA | TRBV15 | CATSAPGETQYF | TGTGCCACCAGCGCGCCCGGAGAGACCCAGTACTTC
NA | TRBJ1-2 | TRBD1 | TRBV6-5 | CASSYTGTAYGYTF | TGTGCCAGCAGTTACACCGGGACAGCCTATGGCTACACCTTC
NA | TRBJ2-3 | TRBD1 | TRBV15 | CATSRGQGGTDTQYF | TGTGCCACCAGCAGGGGACAGGGCGGCACAGATACGCAGTATTTT
few | TRBJ2-5 | NA | TRBV11-2 | CAIRRGETQYF | TGTGCCATCCGGAGGGGCGAGACCCAGTACTTC
few | TRBJ2-7 | NA | TRBV9 | CASSVAGGGYEQYF | TGTGCCAGCAGCGTAGCCGGAGGGGGCTATGAGCAGTACTTC
NA | TRBJ2-1 | NA | TRBV20-1 | CSARVRGYNEQFF | TGCAGTGCTAGAGTCCGGGGTTACAATGAGCAGTTCTTC
many | TRBJ2-7 | NA | TRBV7-2 | CASSVDSPYEQYF | TGTGCCAGCAGCGTCGACAGCCCCTACGAGCAGTACTTC
few | TRBJ2-4 | NA | TRBV3-1 | CASSPTRVRQGTKNIQYF | TGTGCCAGCAGCCCCACGCGGGTCCGGCAGGGCACCAAAAACATTCAGTACTTC
few | TRBJ2-1 | TRBD2 | TRBV28 | CASSFPTSGGTYNEQFF | TGTGCCAGCAGTTTCCCGACTAGCGGGGGGACCTACAATGAGCAGTTCTTC
few | TRBJ2-3 | TRBD2 | TRBV20-1 | CSASPRAGRRYDTQYF | TGCAGTGCTAGTCCCAGGGCCGGGAGGCGTTACGATACGCAGTATTTT
many | TRBJ2-1 | TRBD1 | TRBV7-9 | CASSLGRTGGVNEQFF | TGTGCCAGCAGCTTAGGCCGGACAGGGGGAGTCAATGAGCAGTTCTTC
many | TRBJ2-1 | NA | TRBV5-1 | CASSLQTGNNEQFF | TGCGCCAGCAGCCTACAGACAGGTAACAATGAGCAGTTCTTC
NA | TRBJ1-1 | TRBD1 | TRBV12-3/TRBV12-4 | CASSWTGTGDTEAFF | TGTGCCAGTTCTTGGACTGGGACAGGGGACACTGAAGCTTTCTTT
many | TRBJ2-1 | NA | TRBV9 | CASSVVGSSYNEQFF | TGTGCCAGCAGCGTAGTGGGAAGCTCCTACAATGAGCAGTTCTTC
NA | TRBJ2-1 | NA | TRBV7-9 | CASSLTPSGPSNEQFF | TGTGCCAGCAGCTTAACACCCTCGGGTCCCTCGAATGAGCAGTTCTTC
few | TRBJ2-1 | NA | TRBV7-2 | CASSTRAGSNEQFF | TGTGCCAGCAGCACGAGGGCGGGTTCCAATGAGCAGTTCTTC
many | TRBJ1-3 | NA | TRBV18 | CASSLDSSGNTIYF | TGTGCCAGCTCACTCGACAGCTCTGGAAACACCATATATTTT
NA | TRBJ1-1 | NA | TRBV9 | CASSVDGLSGTEAFF | TGTGCCAGCAGCGTAGATGGCCTATCAGGCACTGAAGCTTTCTTT
NA | TRBJ2-7 | TRBD1 | TRBV10-3 | CAIRGTGSHEQYF | TGTGCCATCAGGGGGACAGGGTCACACGAGCAGTACTTC
many | TRBJ2-3 | NA | TRBV10-2 | CASSDSGPPRTDTQYF | TGCGCCAGCAGTGATTCGGGACCACCTCGCACAGATACGCAGTATTTT
NA | TRBJ2-3 | TRBD2 | TRBV20-1 | CSAGLAGGLSTDTQYF | TGCAGTGCCGGACTAGCGGGGGGCCTTAGCACAGATACGCAGTATTTT